This TCR beta chain was observed in a study of brain T cells in children with intractable seizures. General study points: Pre-surgery blood may have been undersampled, hiding some clones.

In the case of this clone: Antigen specificity is unknown.

V was pared by 4 bases and J by 3 bases, with 13 bases between. Germline V lookup: CDR1 SGHDT, CDR2 YYEEEE. The CDR3 covers 14 residues. Some clones are missing from TCRdb's copy, which holds only in-frame ones; the method was immunoSEQ multiplex PCR. The sample has 78,000 or so clones; around nine tenths are singletons. Before surgery, patients took at least one anti-epileptic drug. Material: peripheral blood, obtained at surgery. This TCR came from a girl aged 2-9 years with Rasmussen encephalitis and intractable seizures. The V gene is TRBV5-6, the J gene TRBJ1-2, with D perhaps matching TRBD1 (6 bases). The CDR3 protein is CASSPDRTYYGYTF. The CDR3 region has the DNA TGTGCCAGCAGCCCAGACAGGACTTACTATGGCTACACCTTC.